The rows below give T cell receptor beta chains drawn from one sample of a study of CD8 T cells in ankylosing spondylitis. Via MiXCR, TCRdb re-called the 5' RACE reads, giving one row per CDR3 protein. The table includes just over 350,000 distinct CDR3 sequences, 20% to 25% detected once. Sequencing used blood, either unsorted or a sorted T cell fraction (not recorded which). Every receptor here comes from a male donor with ankylosing spondylitis or in good health (not recorded which). Each CDR3 is given with its conserved first and last residue. Fields, in order: D gene, J gene, V gene, clone size, CDR3 protein, CDR3 DNA. D genes are given only for firm matches. Clone size is stated in some rows and not others, as once, few, many or a class when expanded.

D: TRBD1
J: TRBJ2-7
V: TRBV20-1
size: few
CDR3: CSASPTGGHAYEQYF
DNA: TGCAGTGCTAGCCCTACAGGGGGCCACGCCTACGAGCAGTACTTC

D: .
J: TRBJ1-1
V: TRBV4-1
size: .
CDR3: CASSQDHLANTEAFF
DNA: TGCGCCAGCAGCCAAGATCATCTGGCAAACACTGAAGCTTTCTTT

D: .
J: TRBJ2-2
V: TRBV25-1
size: few
CDR3: CASSPVPGLTGELFF
DNA: TGTGCCAGCAGCCCCGTTCCAGGGCTCACCGGGGAGCTGTTTTTT

D: .
J: TRBJ2-2
V: TRBV10-3
size: .
CDR3: CATQTTPGFIGELFF
DNA: TGTGCCACTCAGACTACCCCCGGATTTATCGGGGAGCTGTTTTTT

D: .
J: TRBJ2-7
V: TRBV2
size: .
CDR3: CASSKPGVYGQYF
DNA: TGTGCCAGCAGTAAGCCAGGAGTCTACGGGCAGTACTTC

D: .
J: TRBJ1-6
V: TRBV20-1
size: .
CDR3: CSAQEGQYTFSPLHF
DNA: TGCAGTGCTCAGGAGGGGCAGTATACTTTTTCACCCCTCCACTTT

D: TRBD1
J: TRBJ1-5
V: TRBV28
size: .
CDR3: CASSVPGTGDNQPQHF
DNA: TGTGCCAGCAGTGTCCCTGGGACAGGGGACAATCAGCCCCAGCATTTT

D: .
J: TRBJ2-3
V: TRBV24-1
size: .
CDR3: CATSGGVTDTQYF
DNA: TGTGCCACCAGTGGGGGAGTGACAGATACGCAGTATTTT

D: .
J: TRBJ2-5
V: TRBV11-2
size: .
CDR3: CASSLVARTQETQYF
DNA: TGTGCCAGCAGCTTAGTGGCCAGAACTCAAGAGACCCAGTACTTC

D: TRBD2
J: TRBJ2-4
V: TRBV5-6
size: .
CDR3: CANSLAGGLAKNIQYF
DNA: TGTGCCAACAGCTTGGCGGGGGGGCTTGCCAAAAACATTCAGTACTTC

D: .
J: TRBJ1-5
V: TRBV27
size: .
CDR3: CASSPLGALSQPQHF
DNA: TGTGCCAGCAGTCCGTTGGGGGCGTTAAGTCAGCCCCAGCATTTT

D: .
J: TRBJ2-3
V: TRBV6-5
size: .
CDR3: CASSYSSPGAGDTQYF
DNA: TGTGCCAGCAGTTACTCGAGTCCGGGAGCGGGAGATACGCAGTATTTT

D: .
J: TRBJ2-7
V: TRBV6-1
size: few
CDR3: CASSDQNSSPYEQYF
DNA: TGTGCCAGCAGCGACCAGAATAGCAGCCCCTACGAGCAGTACTTC

D: TRBD2
J: TRBJ2-1
V: TRBV12-3/TRBV12-4
size: .
CDR3: CASTPPGWSGGTNEQFF
DNA: TGTGCCAGCACTCCCCCCGGGTGGAGCGGGGGGACCAATGAGCAGTTCTTC

D: .
J: TRBJ2-1
V: TRBV20-1
size: few
CDR3: CSARDLEGDLNEQFF
DNA: TGCAGTGCTAGAGACTTGGAGGGGGATTTAAATGAGCAGTTCTTC

D: .
J: TRBJ2-7
V: TRBV4-1
size: .
CDR3: CASSQVPRDEQYF
DNA: TGCGCCAGCAGCCAAGTTCCCAGGGACGAGCAGTACTTC

D: .
J: TRBJ1-4
V: TRBV15
size: few
CDR3: CATSRDRGSNEKLFF
DNA: TGTGCCACCAGCAGAGATCGGGGGTCGAATGAAAAACTGTTTTTT

D: .
J: TRBJ2-5
V: TRBV6-5
size: .
CDR3: CASSYSAAHQETQYF
DNA: TGTGCCAGCAGTTACTCGGCAGCCCACCAAGAGACCCAGTACTTC

D: .
J: TRBJ2-2
V: TRBV12-3/TRBV12-4
size: many
CDR3: CASANPTGELFF
DNA: TGTGCCAGCGCCAACCCGACCGGGGAGCTGTTTTTT

D: .
J: TRBJ2-4
V: TRBV6-2/TRBV6-3
size: .
CDR3: CASRPLGPLAKNIQYF
DNA: TGTGCCAGCAGGCCCCTAGGCCCGTTAGCCAAAAACATTCAGTACTTC

D: .
J: TRBJ2-1
V: TRBV3-1
size: .
CDR3: CASSRELDFNEQFF
DNA: TGTGCCAGCAGCCGAGAATTAGACTTCAATGAGCAGTTCTTC

D: TRBD1
J: TRBJ1-1
V: TRBV20-1
size: .
CDR3: CSAKEGDSVIEAFF
DNA: TGCAGTGCTAAGGAGGGGGACAGCGTAATAGAAGCTTTCTTT

D: .
J: TRBJ2-1
V: TRBV11-3
size: once
CDR3: CASSPRESNEQFF
DNA: TGTGCCAGCAGCCCTCGGGAGAGTAATGAGCAGTTCTTC

D: .
J: TRBJ2-3
V: TRBV18
size: .
CDR3: CASSLPGDTDTQYF
DNA: TGTGCCAGCTCCCTCCCGGGGGACACAGATACGCAGTATTTT

D: .
J: TRBJ2-3
V: TRBV7-9
size: .
CDR3: CASSLAMGGRTDTQYF
DNA: TGTGCCAGCAGCTTAGCGATGGGGGGGCGCACAGATACGCAGTATTTT

D: .
J: TRBJ2-2
V: TRBV10-2
size: .
CDR3: CASNARVEGNTGELFF
DNA: TGCGCCAGCAATGCCAGGGTTGAAGGGAACACCGGGGAGCTGTTTTTT